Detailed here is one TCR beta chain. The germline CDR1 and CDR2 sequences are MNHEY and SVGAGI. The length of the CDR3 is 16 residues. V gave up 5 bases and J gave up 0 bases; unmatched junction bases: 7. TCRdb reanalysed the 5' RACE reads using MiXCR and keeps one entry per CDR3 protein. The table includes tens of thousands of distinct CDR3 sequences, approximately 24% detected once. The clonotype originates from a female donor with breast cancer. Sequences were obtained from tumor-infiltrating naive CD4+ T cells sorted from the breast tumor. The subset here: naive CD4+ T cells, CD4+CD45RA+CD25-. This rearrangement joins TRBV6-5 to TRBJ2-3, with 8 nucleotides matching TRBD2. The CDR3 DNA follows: TGTGCCAGCAGTGACTTTAGCGGGGCGAGCACAGATACGCAGTATTTT. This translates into CASSDFSGASTDTQYF.